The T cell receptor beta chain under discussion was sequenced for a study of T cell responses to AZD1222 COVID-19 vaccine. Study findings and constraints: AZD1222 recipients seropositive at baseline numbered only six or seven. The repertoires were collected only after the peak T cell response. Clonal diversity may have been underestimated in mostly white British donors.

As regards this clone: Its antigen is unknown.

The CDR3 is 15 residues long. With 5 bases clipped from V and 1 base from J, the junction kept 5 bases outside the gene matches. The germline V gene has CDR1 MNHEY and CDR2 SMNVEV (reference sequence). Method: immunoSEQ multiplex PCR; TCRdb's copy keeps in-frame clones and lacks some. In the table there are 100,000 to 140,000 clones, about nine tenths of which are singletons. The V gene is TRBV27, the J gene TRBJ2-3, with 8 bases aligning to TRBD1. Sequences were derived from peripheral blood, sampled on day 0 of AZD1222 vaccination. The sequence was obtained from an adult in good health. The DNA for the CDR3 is TGTGCCAGCAGTGGACAGGGCAGACGCACAGATACGCAGTATTTT. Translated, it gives CASSGQGRRTDTQYF.